Listed below are T cell receptor beta chains from one sample, sequenced in a study of B cell selection in AIRE deficiency. Using immunoSEQ multiplex PCR, the repertoire was profiled, and TCRdb retains in-frame clones only, with some absent. The sample includes about 25,000 clones, 95% to 96% of them seen just once. Input material: CD4+CD127+ conventional T cells sorted from PBMCs. These receptors were collected from a human donor in good health. Each CDR3 is given with its conserved first and last residue. Fields, in order: V gene, D gene, J gene, clone size, CDR3 DNA, CDR3 protein. D genes are given only for firm matches. Expanded clones are given a class, and other clones once, few, many or no size at all.

V: TRBV7-9
D: .
J: TRBJ2-3
size: .
DNA: TGTGCCAGCAGCTTACTCCCGACACAACCTCAACGGGATACGCAGTATTTT
CDR3: CASSLLPTQPQRDTQYF

V: TRBV7-3
D: TRBD2
J: TRBJ2-5
size: .
DNA: TGTGCCAGCAGCTTAGCGGGAGGGCGGGAGACCCAGTACTTC
CDR3: CASSLAGGRETQYF

V: TRBV6-6
D: TRBD1
J: TRBJ2-2
size: .
DNA: TGTGCCAGCAGTTATGACAGGGGTGGCACCGGGGAGCTGTTTTTT
CDR3: CASSYDRGGTGELFF

V: TRBV5-1
D: TRBD2
J: TRBJ2-3
size: .
DNA: TGCGCCAGCAGTTTTCGGGGGGGAGGACGCACAGATACGCAGTATTTT
CDR3: CASSFRGGGRTDTQYF

V: TRBV7-9
D: .
J: TRBJ1-2
size: .
DNA: TGTGCCAGCAGCTTAGGGGGCCTCGGCTACACCTTC
CDR3: CASSLGGLGYTF

V: TRBV7-2
D: TRBD2
J: TRBJ2-3
size: .
DNA: TGTGCCAGCAGCTTAGGGCTAGCGGGAGGCGATACGCAGTATTTT
CDR3: CASSLGLAGGDTQYF

V: TRBV5-1
D: TRBD1
J: TRBJ1-4
size: .
DNA: TGCGCCAGCAGCTTGGATCGACAGGGTAATGAAAAACTGTTTTTT
CDR3: CASSLDRQGNEKLFF

V: TRBV2
D: .
J: TRBJ1-2
size: .
DNA: TGTGCCAGCAGTGAAGTGGACGGCTACACCTTC
CDR3: CASSEVDGYTF

V: TRBV6-1
D: .
J: TRBJ2-2
size: .
DNA: TGTGCCAGCACCGGGGCCGGGGAGCTGTTTTTT
CDR3: CASTGAGELFF

V: TRBV5-5
D: TRBD2
J: TRBJ2-1
size: once
DNA: TGTGCCAGCAGCTGGTTGCTAGCGGGACTCAATGAGCAGTTCTTC
CDR3: CASSWLLAGLNEQFF

V: TRBV19
D: .
J: TRBJ1-2
size: .
DNA: TGTGCCAGTAGTATAGGACGGGGCGTCTATGGCTACACCTTC
CDR3: CASSIGRGVYGYTF

V: TRBV6-6
D: .
J: TRBJ1-4
size: .
DNA: TGTGCCAGCAGGACAGAGGCAACTAATGAAAAACTGTTTTTT
CDR3: CASRTEATNEKLFF

V: TRBV6-4
D: .
J: TRBJ2-3
size: .
DNA: TGTGCCAGCAGTATTGACCTGACTTCAGATACGCAGTATTTT
CDR3: CASSIDLTSDTQYF

V: TRBV7-2
D: .
J: TRBJ2-3
size: .
DNA: TGTGCCAGCAGCTTAGACGGCAGATCCTCCGTGTTTTCGCAGTATTTT
CDR3: CASSLDGRSSVFSQYF

V: TRBV18
D: TRBD1
J: TRBJ2-7
size: .
DNA: TGTGCCAGCTCCCCGGGACAGGGGCCTACCTACGAGCAGTACTTC
CDR3: CASSPGQGPTYEQYF

V: TRBV6-5
D: .
J: TRBJ1-6
size: .
DNA: TGTGCCAGCAGTTATCGTATCGGTGGGGGTTCACCCCTCCACTTT
CDR3: CASSYRIGGGSPLHF

V: TRBV6-6
D: .
J: TRBJ1-6
size: .
DNA: TGTGCCAGCAGTTACGATGGTAATTCACCCCTCCACTTT
CDR3: CASSYDGNSPLHF

V: TRBV29-1
D: .
J: TRBJ2-1
size: .
DNA: TGCAGCGTTGAGTGGGGGGACAATGAGCAGTTCTTC
CDR3: CSVEWGDNEQFF

V: TRBV6-5
D: .
J: TRBJ2-7
size: .
DNA: TGTGCCAGCAGTAATCAGGGGTCCAGCTCCTACGAGCAGTACTTC
CDR3: CASSNQGSSSYEQYF

V: TRBV2
D: .
J: TRBJ2-7
size: .
DNA: TGTGCCACCGGCCGCCAGGAGTACGAGCAGTACTTC
CDR3: CATGRQEYEQYF

V: TRBV19
D: .
J: TRBJ2-3
size: .
DNA: TGTGCCAGTAAGTTTCAGAGCACAGATACGCAGTATTTT
CDR3: CASKFQSTDTQYF

V: TRBV28
D: .
J: TRBJ1-2
size: .
DNA: TGTGCCACCTCACCCACCTTTATCCGGGACCCCTATCGCTACACCTTC
CDR3: CATSPTFIRDPYRYTF

V: TRBV28
D: .
J: TRBJ2-3
size: .
DNA: TGTGCCAGCAGTTTAATTAAGTGGGGGGGCCGGACAGATACGCAGTATTTT
CDR3: CASSLIKWGGRTDTQYF

V: TRBV2
D: TRBD2
J: TRBJ2-3
size: once
DNA: TGTGCCAGCAGGGGACTAGCGGGGGACTATACGCAGTATTTT
CDR3: CASRGLAGDYTQYF

V: TRBV30
D: .
J: TRBJ1-4
size: .
DNA: TGTGCCTGGAGTGCCCTCGATGAAAAACTGTTTTTT
CDR3: CAWSALDEKLFF

V: TRBV5-4
D: TRBD2
J: TRBJ2-1
size: .
DNA: TGTGCCAGCAGCTTCGGGGGGGGCGGGAATGAGCAGTTCTTC
CDR3: CASSFGGGGNEQFF

V: TRBV7-9
D: TRBD1
J: TRBJ1-1
size: .
DNA: TGTGCCAGCAGCTTAGAGCAGGGGGCAAGGAACACTGAAGCTTTCTTT
CDR3: CASSLEQGARNTEAFF

V: TRBV11-1
D: TRBD2
J: TRBJ2-7
size: .
DNA: TGTGCCAGCAGCTTAGGGACTAGCGGTACCTACGAGCAGTACTTC
CDR3: CASSLGTSGTYEQYF

V: TRBV7-9
D: .
J: TRBJ2-2
size: .
DNA: TGTGCCAGCAGCCCACTTACAGGGCCCCCCGGGGCGCTGTTTTTT
CDR3: CASSPLTGPPGALFF

V: TRBV4-2
D: TRBD2
J: TRBJ2-1
size: .
DNA: TGTGCCAGCAGCCCCGGGGGGAACTCCTACAATGAGCAGTTCTTC
CDR3: CASSPGGNSYNEQFF

V: TRBV7-2
D: .
J: TRBJ1-2
size: .
DNA: TGTGCCAGCAGCTCCTCTATAATGGGGGACTATGGCTACACCTTC
CDR3: CASSSSIMGDYGYTF

V: TRBV10-3
D: TRBD1
J: TRBJ2-3
size: .
DNA: TGTGCCCTGGGCCCCGGGACAGGGGAAGGTATGGATACGCAGTATTTT
CDR3: CALGPGTGEGMDTQYF

V: TRBV25-1
D: .
J: TRBJ1-2
size: .
DNA: TGTGCCAGCAGTGAATTTTCAGAAACCTATGGCTACACCTTC
CDR3: CASSEFSETYGYTF